A selection of T cell receptor beta chains follows, all from one sample in a study of blood T cells in healthy people across ages. One entry per CDR3 protein results from TCRdb running MiXCR on the 5' RACE reads. The table records fewer than 1,200,000 distinct CDR3 sequences, about 23% of them present only once. These data were likewise used in another study, on T cells of mothers and their children.

The sample taken for sequencing was blood. The receptors here all came from a girl aged 2-10 years in good health. CDR3s include the opening cysteine and the closing phenylalanine or tryptophan. The D gene is left open where the match is weak. Size values are once, few and many counts, or a class for expanded clones, and some rows have none.

CASSPPGSLYEQYF,TGTGCCAGCAGCCCTCCAGGGTCGCTATACGAGCAGTACTTC,TRBV7-9,14,-,-,TRBJ2-7
CSAIQGVIYEQYF,TGCAGTGCTATACAGGGGGTGATCTACGAGCAGTACTTC,TRBV20-1,13,-,TRBD1,TRBJ2-7
CASSFWGENYGYTF,TGTGCCAGCAGCTTCTGGGGTGAAAACTATGGCTACACCTTC,TRBV7-2,14,-,-,TRBJ1-2
CASSIKRQTSSYNEQFF,TGTGCCAGCAGCATAAAGCGGCAGACTAGCTCCTACAATGAGCAGTTCTTC,TRBV5-6,17,few,-,TRBJ2-1
CASSQEGATAYGYTF,TGCGCCAGCAGCCAGGAGGGGGCGACCGCCTATGGCTACACCTTC,TRBV4-1,15,-,TRBD1,TRBJ1-2
CASSFSQGPQGIQYF,TGCGCCAGCAGCTTCTCTCAGGGGCCTCAAGGGATTCAGTACTTC,TRBV5-1,15,-,-,TRBJ2-4
CSVGWDSNQPQHF,TGCAGCGTTGGCTGGGATAGCAATCAGCCCCAGCATTTT,TRBV29-1,13,-,-,TRBJ1-5
CASSLDSGQPKLAKNIQYF,TGTGCCAGCAGCTTAGATTCCGGGCAACCCAAACTAGCCAAAAACATTCAGTACTTC,TRBV11-2,19,few,-,TRBJ2-4
CATKPGLYGYTF,TGTGCCACTAAGCCCGGGCTATATGGCTACACCTTC,TRBV6-6,12,few,-,TRBJ1-2
CASSSLMGGLSNTEAFF,TGTGCCAGCAGCTCCCTTATGGGAGGTTTGTCGAACACTGAAGCTTTCTTT,TRBV5-5,17,-,-,TRBJ1-1
CAISERWDPPGAYTF,TGTGCCATCAGTGAGAGATGGGACCCCCCGGGAGCCTACACCTTC,TRBV10-3,15,-,-,TRBJ1-2
CASSPPDLSGANVLTF,TGCGCCAGCAGCCCACCGGACCTCTCTGGGGCCAACGTCCTGACTTTC,TRBV4-1,16,few,-,TRBJ2-6
CASSRRTGEETQYF,TGTGCCAGCAGCCGAAGGACAGGGGAAGAGACCCAGTACTTC,TRBV7-2,14,few,TRBD1,TRBJ2-5
CSALGQGGEAFF,TGCAGTGCCCTAGGACAGGGCGGCGAAGCTTTCTTT,TRBV20-1,12,-,TRBD1,TRBJ1-1
CASGFADTQYF,TGTGCTAGTGGTTTTGCAGATACGCAGTATTTT,TRBV12-5,11,few,-,TRBJ2-3
CASSQDSGELRGELFF,TGCGCCAGCAGCCAAGATTCGGGGGAGCTCCGCGGGGAGCTGTTTTTT,TRBV4-1,16,few,-,TRBJ2-2
CASSDRFDNSDTQYF,TGTGCCAGCAGTGATAGGTTTGACAACTCAGATACGCAGTATTTT,TRBV2,15,few,-,TRBJ2-3